The 24 T cell receptor beta chains in this list originate from one sample, sequenced in a study of blood T cells in healthy people across ages. The second PCR ran about 6 to 12 cycles with a sample-barcoded 5' primer and J-beta primers. TCRdb analysed the 5' RACE reads with MiXCR anew, one entry per CDR3 protein. The sample yields approximately 800,000 distinct CDR3 sequences, about 62% seen once. The sequenced sample was blood. The receptors stem from a man aged 25-45 years in good health.

The chain employs TRBV20-1 and TRBJ2-3; TRBD2 agrees at 10 bases. V lost 0 bases to trimming and J lost 3 bases; unmatched junction nucleotides: 6. The CDR3 runs 16 residues. Germline V gene data show CDR1 as DFQATT and CDR2 as SNEGSKA (reference sequence). The CDR3 DNA sequence: TGCAGTGCTAGAGATTCGGCTAGCGGGAGTACAGATACGCAGTATTTT. This encodes CSARDSASGSTDTQYF.

The chain has TRBV20-1 and TRBJ2-5, with D perhaps matching TRBD2 (6 bases). CDR1 and CDR2 (germline): DFQATT, SNEGSKA (reference sequence). V was trimmed by 0 bases and J by 2 bases, leaving 16 bases between them. CDR3 length: 16 residues. The CDR3 loop is CSARDARPGVQETQYF. The CDR3 bases are TGCAGTGCTAGAGATGCTCGCCCGGGGGTTCAAGAGACCCAGTACTTC.

About this clonotype: One end of the junction is discordant with germline, which a read error may explain. The chain uses TRBV7-9 and TRBJ2-7; 13 nucleotides align to TRBD2. The CDR3 is 17 amino acids. Germline CDR1 and CDR2: SEHNR and FQNEAQ (reference sequence). CDR3: CVSSHGTSGASSYEQYF. CDR3 coding DNA: TGTGTCAGCAGCCACGGGACTAGCGGGGCCTCCAGCTACGAGCAGTACTTC.

This clonotype was seen a handful of times. The rearrangement links TRBV20-1 to TRBJ2-5; 8 bases agree with TRBD1. TRBJ2-7 explains the end of the DNA better; the J call may be wrong. CDR1 and CDR2 (germline): DFQATT, SNEGSKA (reference sequence). The CDR3 loop spans 16 amino acids. CDR3 residues: CSARDSGQGPWGEQYF. CDR3 in DNA: TGCAGTGCTAGAGATTCTGGACAGGGCCCCTGGGGCGAGCAGTACTTC.

The chain couples TRBV7-3 to TRBJ2-1, with 7 bases that match TRBD2. The CDR3 has 16 amino acids. Trimming cost V 5 bases and J 4 bases; bases outside gene matches: 11. The germline V gene has CDR1 SGHTA and CDR2 FQGTGA. CDR3 nucleotides: TGTGCCAGCAGCCCCAAGCGGCCTAGCGGATACAATGAGCAGTTCTTC. Translated: CASSPKRPSGYNEQFF.

The chain uses TRBV28 and TRBJ2-3, with a weak D call TRBD2 (5 bases). The CDR3 consists of 16 residues. Germline V gene lookup returns CDR1 MDHEN and CDR2 SYDVKM. Trimming pared 2 bases from V and 2 bases from J, leaving 14 bases between. CDR3 bases: TGTGCCAGCAGTTTAGACTACTTCGTTGTCACAGATACGCAGTATTTT. This codes for CASSLDYFVVTDTQYF.

This clonotype was seen more than once but under ten times. The rearrangement uses TRBV14 and TRBJ2-5, with no clear D. V lost 1 base and J lost 2, with 14 bases in between. The germline gives CDR1 SGHDN, CDR2 FVKESK. The CDR3 sequence is 16 residues long. DNA of the CDR3: TGTGCCAGCAGCCAAGGACGTTGGCTAACACAAGAGACCCAGTACTTC. It is translated as CASSQGRWLTQETQYF.

V gene TRBV20-1 combines with J gene TRBJ2-5, with 10 bases fitting TRBD1. V shed 1 base, J shed 11 bases, and the junction held 10 bases outside the gene matches. This CDR3 has 14 residues. CDR1 and CDR2 from the germline V gene are DFQATT and SNEGSKA (reference sequence). The CDR3 sequence is CSARADRGTGEQYF. As DNA, the CDR3 is TGCAGTGCTAGAGCGGACAGGGGGACGGGGGAGCAGTACTTC.

This clonotype was seen a single time. The chain employs TRBV4-3 and TRBJ2-2; TRBD2 agrees at 8 bases. This CDR3 spans 16 amino acids. The V gene end was trimmed by 2 bases and the J gene end by 4 bases; junction bases not matched to a gene: 6. Per germline, CDR1 LGHNA and CDR2 YSLEER. In DNA, the CDR3 is TGCGCCAGCAGCCAATTATATAGCGGGATCACCGGGGAGCTGTTTTTT. Residues: CASSQLYSGITGELFF.

This chain connects TRBV12-3 or TRBV12-4 to TRBJ2-3; perhaps D is TRBD1 or TRBD2 (6 bases each). V shed 3 bases and J shed 0 bases, with 10 bases lying between them. CDR3 size: 15 residues. CDR3 loop: CASSFTGASTDTQYF. The CDR3 nucleotides read TGTGCCAGCAGTTTTACGGGGGCCAGCACAGATACGCAGTATTTT.

J is TRBJ2-1 and V is TRBV6-6, with 11 bases matching TRBD2. The V segment lost 8 bases and the J segment 5 bases; nucleotides outside the gene matches: 11. The CDR3 has 16 residues. The germline CDR1 and CDR2 sequences are MNHNY and SVGAGI (reference sequence). CDR3 nucleotides: TGTGCCAGCGGAGGGCCTAGCGGGAGGCCAGACAATGAGCAGTTCTTC. It specifies CASGGPSGRPDNEQFF.

This chain uses TRBV7-2 with TRBJ2-5, with 12 bases aligning to TRBD2. The CDR3 has 16 amino acids. Losses at the gene ends were 3 bases for V and 11 bases for J; bases not matched to a gene: 13. Germline V gene sequence: CDR1 SGHTA, CDR2 FQGNSA. The CDR3 loop is CASSLGGTSGFGEQYF. CDR3 nucleotide sequence: TGTGCCAGCAGCTTGGGAGGGACTAGCGGGTTCGGTGAGCAGTACTTC. The complete variable domain, with remaining parts taken from reference TRBV7-2 and TRBJ2-5, reads GAGVSQSPSNKVTEKGKDVELRCDPISGHTALYWYRQSLGQGLEFLIYFQGNSAPDKSGLPSDRFSAERTGGSVSTLTIQRTQQEDSAVYLCASSLGGTSGFGEQYFGPGTRLLVL.

This clonotype was recorded a few times. This sequence joins TRBV6-6 and TRBJ2-7; 7 bases line up with TRBD1. From germline, CDR1 is MNHNY and CDR2 SVGAGI (reference sequence). V lost 8 bases and J lost 7; bases outside the gene matches: 11. The CDR3 contains 13 residues. The CDR3 loop is CASGQVVYGEQYF. The CDR3 nucleotides read TGTGCCAGCGGACAGGTTGTTTACGGGGAGCAGTACTTC.

This clonotype was detected once. The chain joins TRBV29-1 to TRBJ1-2; D is undetermined. The CDR3 runs 16 residues. Germline values: CDR1 SQVTM, CDR2 ANQGSEA. Trimming pared 7 bases from V and 7 bases from J, leaving 28 bases between. CDR3 sequence (DNA): TGCAGCGCCTCCAAGGCCACCGGGTGGCGCCTATGTGGCTACACCTTC. Translation gives CSASKATGWRLCGYTF.

Of note for this clonotype: An end of the junction does not agree with germline; a read error may underlie this. J is TRBJ2-1 and V is TRBV4-1; D remains ambiguous. The germline V gene has CDR1 MGHRA and CDR2 YSYEKL. The CDR3 spans 16 residues. CDR3 sequence (DNA): TGTGCCAGCAGCCCCAAGGAGTCGACCCATTCCAATGAGCAGTTCTTC. It specifies CASSPKESTHSNEQFF.

This clonotype turned up a few times. The J gene is TRBJ2-4, the V gene TRBV5-5, with 12 bases aligning to TRBD2. The better agreement between TRBJ2-7 and the DNA end casts doubt on the J call. The V gene's germline CDR1 is SGHKS and CDR2 YYEKEE (reference sequence). CDR3 length: 16 amino acids. The DNA for the CDR3 is TGTGCCAGCAGCGCGTTCGAGACTAGCGGGAGTTACGAGCAGTACTTC. Amino acid sequence: CASSAFETSGSYEQYF.

The genes are TRBV20-1 and TRBJ1-2; D remains unclear. CDR3 length: 12 amino acids. The germline CDR1 and CDR2 sequences are DFQATT and SNEGSKA (reference sequence). With 6 bases removed from V and 4 bases from J, the gap between germline ends came to 12 bases. The CDR3 loop reads CSATTPAYGYTF. In nucleotides, the CDR3 is TGCAGTGCAACGACACCGGCCTATGGCTACACCTTC.

The chain uses TRBV20-1 and TRBJ2-7, with 7 nucleotides matching TRBD2. This CDR3 is 14 amino acids long. Germline lookup yields CDR1 DFQATT and CDR2 SNEGSKA (reference sequence). The V segment lost 2 bases and the J segment 1 base; nucleotides outside the gene matches: 5. The DNA of the CDR3 is TGCAGTGCTAGACATCCTAGCGGTTCCTACGAGCAGTACTTC. It encodes CSARHPSGSYEQYF.

This clonotype was recorded only once. CDR3 residues: CASSLSGSCTDTQYF. CDR3 sequence (DNA): TGTGCCAGCAGCTTAAGCGGATCGTGCACAGATACGCAGTATTTT. The chain links TRBV7-6 to TRBJ2-3; a possible D gene is TRBD2 (5 bases). Deletions cut 2 bases from V and 1 base from J, with 10 bases between. This CDR3 is built from 15 residues. Germline V gene data show CDR1 as SGHVS and CDR2 as FNYEAQ. Using reference TRBV7-6 and TRBJ2-3 for the parts outside the CDR3, the full variable domain is GAGVSQSPRYKVTKRGQDVALRCDPISGHVSLYWYRQALGQGPEFLTYFNYEAQQDKSGLPNDRFSAERPEGSISTLTIQRTEQRDSAMYRCASSLSGSCTDTQYFGPGTRLTVL.

This clonotype was found a few times. The chain uses TRBV20-1 and TRBJ1-2; no reliable D call. Germline CDR1 DFQATT, CDR2 SNEGSKA (reference sequence). CDR3 length equals 13 residues. With 6 bases removed from V and 4 bases from J, the gap between germline ends came to 15 bases. The CDR3 reads CSARPPDAYGYTF. The CDR3 DNA follows: TGCAGTGCCCGACCCCCGGACGCCTATGGCTACACCTTC.

This clonotype was seen just once. V usage is TRBV6-1 and J usage is TRBJ2-4; TRBD1 aligns across 10 bases. This CDR3 spans 14 amino acids. The germline gives CDR1 MNHNS, CDR2 SASEGT. V dropped 5 bases and J dropped 13; count of bases not matched to a gene: 11. CDR3 protein: CASSRGQGGTGQYF. DNA of the CDR3: TGTGCCAGCAGTCGCGGACAGGGGGGTACTGGGCAGTACTTC.

About this clonotype itself: At one end the junction does not follow the germline gene, possibly because of a read error. The rearrangement joins TRBV13 to TRBJ2-3; a possible D gene is TRBD2 (6 bases). Germline assignment: CDR1 PRHDT and CDR2 FYEKMQ (reference sequence). The CDR3 covers 16 residues. The CDR3 region is CAGSLGLGLSTDTQYF. The CDR3 nucleotides are TGTGCCGGCAGCTTAGGCCTTGGACTAAGCACAGATACGCAGTATTTT.

This chain links TRBV14 with TRBJ2-1; TRBD2 might be the D (6 bases). Germline CDR1 reads SGHDN; CDR2 reads FVKESK. The germline V and J ends were trimmed by 3 bases and 14 bases, with 14 bases remaining between them. This CDR3 comprises 12 residues. The CDR3 loop reads CASSQGGARKFF. DNA for the CDR3: TGTGCCAGCAGCCAGGGGGGAGCGCGGAAGTTCTTC.

The chain employs TRBV30 and TRBJ2-7; 9 bases are shared with TRBD2. This CDR3 is built from 13 residues. Germline-derived CDR1 and CDR2 are GTSNPN and SVGIG (reference sequence). With V trimmed by 8 bases and J by 0 bases, 5 bases remained unmatched. The CDR3, as DNA: TGTGCCCAGAATAGCGGGAGCTCCTACGAGCAGTACTTC. Translating it yields CAQNSGSSYEQYF.